These 23 T cell receptor beta chains came from one sample sequenced in a study of shared clonotypes between healthy human individuals. The data were produced by immunoSEQ multiplex PCR, yet TCRdb's version contains in-frame clones alone and is incomplete. The sample holds about 470,000 clones; 70% to 80% are singletons and the top ten take roughly 13%. Sequences were obtained from PBMCs. The receptors shown here come from a woman aged 40 to 55 in good health. Some clones in this sample may be carry-over from other donors' samples.

The chain couples TRBV7-8 to TRBJ1-5, with TRBD1 as a possible D gene (6 bases). V was pared by 5 bases and J by 0 bases, with 11 bases between. Germline CDR1 SGHVS, CDR2 FQNEAQ. The CDR3 contains 15 residues. The CDR3 DNA reads TGTGCCAGCAGCGCAGGGGTCGTTAGCAATCAGCCCCAGCATTTT. Translating gives CASSAGVVSNQPQHF.

This chain connects TRBV11-2 to TRBJ2-1; D gene unclear. The V gene's germline CDR1 is SGHAT and CDR2 FQNNGV. V was cut by 5 bases and J by 0 bases, with 8 bases left in between. The CDR3 consists of 14 residues. The CDR3: CASSPRFSYNEQFF. The CDR3 region has the DNA TGTGCCAGCAGCCCAAGATTCTCCTACAATGAGCAGTTCTTC.

About this clone: Other DNA sequences in the same sample also yield this CDR3. The V call is TRBV28, the J call TRBJ1-4; D gene ambiguous. The CDR3 length is 12 residues. V lost 9 bases to trimming and J lost 4 bases, with 9 bases between them. The germline gives CDR1 MDHEN, CDR2 SYDVKM. The CDR3 protein is CASSPYNEKLFF. The DNA for the CDR3 is TGTGCCAGTTCGCCTTATAATGAAAAACTGTTTTTT.

The chain uses TRBV9 and TRBJ2-1, with TRBD2 identical over 10 bases. V was clipped by 2 bases and J by 3 bases; unmatched bases: 5. In germline, CDR1 is SGDLS, CDR2 YYNGEE. There are 16 residues in the CDR3. The CDR3 DNA is TGTGCCAGCAGCGTCACCGGGACTAGCGTCTACAATGAGCAGTTCTTC. Translated: CASSVTGTSVYNEQFF.

The rearrangement uses TRBV5-1 and TRBJ2-2; the D is unclear. CDR1 and CDR2 from the germline V gene are SGHRS and YFSETQ. This CDR3 has 16 residues. V dropped 4 bases and J dropped 2 bases, with 15 bases sitting between them. Here the CDR3 reads CASSPLPASNTGELFF. The DNA of the CDR3 is TGCGCCAGCAGCCCCTTACCCGCCTCAAACACCGGGGAGCTGTTTTTT. Full variable domain (rest looked up from reference TRBV5-1 and TRBJ2-2): KAGVTQTPRYLIKTRGQQVTLSCSPISGHRSVSWYQQTPGQGLQFLFEYFSETQRNKGNFPGRFSGRQFSNSRSEMNVSTLELGDSALYLCASSPLPASNTGELFFGEGSRLTVL.

This chain joins TRBV5-1 and TRBJ1-3, with a weak D call TRBD1 (6 bases). CDR3 length: 16 residues. V dropped 4 bases and J dropped 0 bases, with 14 bases sitting between them. CDR1 is SGHRS and CDR2 is YFSETQ in the germline V gene. The CDR3 loop reads CASSLSDSSSGNTIYF. The CDR3 nucleotides are TGCGCCAGCAGCCTTTCGGACAGCTCCTCTGGAAACACCATATATTTT.

By share of the sample, this clone is medium-sized (0.01 to 0.1%). The chain has TRBV6-4 and TRBJ2-3, with TRBD2 matching over 7 bases. Per the germline V gene, CDR1 is MRHNA and CDR2 is SNTAGT. The V segment lost 5 bases and the J segment 6 bases; nucleotides outside the gene matches: 8. The CDR3 consists of 14 residues. CDR3 loop: CASSSGKDLDTQYF. CDR3 DNA: TGTGCCAGCAGTAGCGGGAAAGACTTGGATACGCAGTATTTT.

V and J are TRBV5-6 and TRBJ2-5; 13 bases align to TRBD2. In germline, CDR1 is SGHDT, CDR2 YYEEEE. Losses at the gene ends were 0 bases for V and 7 bases for J; bases not matched to a gene: 6. The CDR3 is 16 residues long. Here the CDR3 DNA reads TGTGCCAGCAGCTTGGGGACTAGCGGGGGCCTCGGGACCCAGTACTTC. Residues: CASSLGTSGGLGTQYF.

A note on this clone: One end of the junction is discordant with germline, which a read error may explain. V usage is TRBV7-7 and J usage is TRBJ2-2; 7 bases match TRBD2. Germline CDR1 SSHAT, CDR2 FNYEAQ (reference sequence). CDR3 length: 16 residues. CDR3 sequence reads: CASSLAVAGVGGELFF. DNA for the CDR3: TGTGCTAGCAGCTTAGCGGTGGCGGGAGTTGGCGGGGAGCTGTTTTTT. Full variable domain (outside the CDR3, taken from reference TRBV7-7 and TRBJ2-2): GAGVSQSPRYKVTKRGQDVTLRCDPISSHATLYWYQQALGQGPEFLTYFNYEAQPDKSGLPSDRFSAERPEGSISTLTIQRTEQRDSAMYRCASSLAVAGVGGELFFGEGSRLTVL.

This clone was detected many times. The chain has TRBV12-2 and TRBJ2-1; TRBD1, as called in the table, went unchecked against the DNA. TRBV12-2 is listed as a pseudogene. CDR3 length: 14 residues. The CDR3 bases are TGTGCAAGTCGCTTAGCTCTGACAGGTGGTGAGCAGTTCTTC. It codes for CASRLALTGGEQFF.

The chain is built from TRBV27 and TRBJ1-2, with 8 bases aligning to TRBD1. The CDR3 extends over 17 amino acids. The germline V gene has CDR1 MNHEY and CDR2 SMNVEV (reference sequence). V shed 5 bases and J 6 bases; nucleotides not matched to a gene: 17. The CDR3 DNA sequence: TGTGCCAGCAGTCTCCGGTCAGGGGGCGTCAGGAGAAATGGCTACACCTTC. This gives the protein CASSLRSGGVRRNGYTF.

CDR3 region: CASSLPSGRALNEQFF. The CDR3 DNA reads TGTGCCAGCAGTTTACCCAGCGGGAGGGCCTTGAATGAGCAGTTCTTC. V and J are TRBV28 and TRBJ2-1, with TRBD2 matching 10 bases. Germline CDR1 and CDR2: MDHEN and SYDVKM. The CDR3 consists of 16 residues. The V and J ends lost 2 bases and 7 bases, in that order; junction bases with no gene match: 8.

The sample holds one count of this clone. The chain joins TRBV27 to TRBJ1-1; D perhaps matches TRBD1 (5 bases). The CDR3 covers 13 residues. Trimming took off 2 bases at V and 4 bases at J, with 8 bases between the two ends. Germline assignment: CDR1 MNHEY and CDR2 SMNVEV (reference sequence). The CDR3 coding sequence is TGTGCCAGCAGTTTAGCGGGGGGCACTGAAGCTTTCTTT. Protein product: CASSLAGGTEAFF.

This chain connects TRBV27 to TRBJ1-4, with 9 nucleotides matching TRBD1. Germline trimming cut 6 bases from V and 7 bases from J; bases unmatched to any gene: 9. The CDR3 loop spans 15 amino acids. Germline-derived CDR1 and CDR2 are MNHEY and SMNVEV (reference sequence). The CDR3 bases are TGTGCCAGCAGCAGATACAGGGGGCAAGGTGAAAAACTGTTTTTT. Protein product: CASSRYRGQGEKLFF. The entire variable domain, with the rest obtained from reference TRBV27 and TRBJ1-4, is as follows: EAQVTQNPRYLITVTGKKLTVTCSQNMNHEYMSWYRQDPGLGLRQIYYSMNVEVTDKGDVPEGYKVSRKEKRNFPLILESPSPNQTSLYFCASSRYRGQGEKLFFGSGTQLSVL.

The V call is TRBV5-1, the J call TRBJ1-2, with D maybe TRBD1 (5 bases). The CDR3 covers 13 residues. V was clipped by 4 bases and J by 3 bases, with 10 bases between them. Germline V gene lookup returns CDR1 SGHRS and CDR2 YFSETQ. DNA of the CDR3: TGCGCCAGCAGCATGGGGACTGACTATGGCTACACCTTC. This translates into CASSMGTDYGYTF.

The chain is built from TRBV30 and TRBJ1-6, with a tentative D call TRBD1 (6 bases). Germline V lookup: CDR1 GTSNPN, CDR2 SVGIG (reference sequence). The CDR3 has 15 residues. Trimming pared 0 bases from V and 7 bases from J, leaving 13 bases between. The CDR3 region is CAWSVRGGWNSPLHF. In DNA, the CDR3 is TGTGCCTGGAGTGTTCGGGGGGGCTGGAATTCACCCCTCCACTTT.

The DNA for the CDR3 is TGTGCCAGCAGCGTAGAAGCGGGAGTGTACAATGAGCAGTTCTTC. Amino acid sequence: CASSVEAGVYNEQFF. V is TRBV9 and J is TRBJ2-1; 8 nucleotides match TRBD2. The V gene's germline CDR1 is SGDLS and CDR2 YYNGEE. J lost 4 bases, V lost 0 bases, and 3 bases had no gene match. This CDR3 region has 15 residues.

V is TRBV6-1 and J is TRBJ2-7, with TRBD2 as a possible D gene (5 bases). The germline gives CDR1 MNHNS, CDR2 SASEGT. CDR3 length equals 15 residues. V lost 6 bases, J lost 8 bases, and 23 bases lay in between. This chain's CDR3 is CASSLNGGPSGKQYF. For the CDR3, the DNA is TGTGCCAGCAGCCTTAATGGCGGACCCAGCGGCAAGCAGTACTTC.

The gene calls are TRBV9 and TRBJ2-3, with D perhaps TRBD1 or TRBD2 (6 bases each). CDR3 length: 13 amino acids. V was pared by 3 bases and J by 7 bases, with 12 bases between. CDR1 and CDR2 from the germline V gene are SGDLS and YYNGEE. The CDR3 DNA sequence: TGTGCCAGCAGCGCCCGGAGGGGGAATACGCAGTATTTT. This encodes CASSARRGNTQYF.

The V and J genes are TRBV28 and TRBJ1-4; maybe TRBD1 (6 bases). The CDR3 spans 16 residues. Germline V gene lookup returns CDR1 MDHEN and CDR2 SYDVKM. V shed 6 bases and J shed 4 bases, with 18 bases lying between them. CDR3 sequence (DNA): TGTGCCAGCAGCCGGGGGACATCGGGGTTTAATGAAAAACTGTTTTTT. Translation gives CASSRGTSGFNEKLFF. Drawing the rest from reference TRBV28 and TRBJ1-4, the complete variable domain is DVKVTQSSRYLVKRTGEKVFLECVQDMDHENMFWYRQDPGLGLRLIYFSYDVKMKEKGDIPEGYSVSREKKERFSLILESASTNQTSMYLCASSRGTSGFNEKLFFGSGTQLSVL.

This sequence joins TRBV7-2 and TRBJ2-1; 7 bases line up with TRBD2. The germline V gene encodes CDR1 SGHTA and CDR2 FQGNSA. This CDR3 is 16 amino acids long. V dropped 0 bases and J dropped 10; count of bases not matched to a gene: 12. CDR3 sequence: CASSLAGGTLREEQFF. In DNA form, the CDR3 reads TGTGCCAGCAGCTTAGCGGGGGGGACCTTGCGAGAGGAGCAGTTCTTC.

This clone was recorded once. The chain uses TRBV4-1 and TRBJ2-7, with unresolved D. This CDR3 region has 13 residues. V was trimmed by 1 base and J by 4 bases, leaving 8 bases between them. From germline, CDR1 is MGHRA and CDR2 YSYEKL. The CDR3 nucleotides are TGCGCCAGCAGCCAAGGGACCCAATACGAGCAGTACTTC. Protein: CASSQGTQYEQYF.

The chain combines TRBV19 with TRBJ1-1, with D unresolved. Per the germline V gene, CDR1 is LNHDA and CDR2 is SQIVND (reference sequence). V lost 4 bases and J 4 bases, leaving 10 bases between the germline ends. CDR3 length equals 13 residues. The CDR3 coding sequence is TGTGCCAGTAGTAATACGGGGATCACTGAAGCTTTCTTT. It codes for CASSNTGITEAFF.